This TCR beta chain was identified during a study of long-term antiretroviral therapy in people with HIV. Of note for this clone: What it binds is not known.

Researchers ran immunoSEQ v3.0 at survey level. TCRdb's table, derived via immunoSEQ multiplex PCR, lists solely in-frame clones and lacks some. The sample yields 25,000 to 35,000 clones, around 90% seen once. Study results and caveats: Pre-ART expanded TRB clones stayed dominant throughout, though often decreasing after ART. After ART, diversity increased yet remained lower than transplant donor controls. HIV repertoires spanned tighter CDR3 length ranges than controls did.

Trimming removed 4 bases from V and 5 bases from J, with 17 bases in between. Germline assignment: CDR1 SQVTM and CDR2 ANQGSEA. The CDR3 loop spans 14 amino acids. Donors each had at least one pre-ART PBMC sample and at least two post-ART ones. V gene TRBV29-1 combines with J gene TRBJ2-5, with D maybe TRBD2 (7 bases). The origin of this receptor is a woman aged 40 to 55 with HIV. The starting material was unsorted PBMCs, obtained more than 5 years after starting antiretroviral therapy. CDR3 in amino acids: CSVGRGGRLETQYF. In DNA, the CDR3 is TGCAGCGTTGGGAGGGGGGGAAGGCTGGAGACCCAGTACTTC.